This TCR beta chain emerged from a study of blood T cell repertoires in COVID-19. Looking at the study overall: There were acute and convalescent COVID-19 samples, and they came from the United States, Italy and Spain.

Cohorts were determined from participant-reported clinical history. Per the original data handling: Amplification from reference gene primers served as the basis for estimated nucleated cell counts. TCRdb's table, derived via immunoSEQ multiplex PCR, lists solely in-frame clones and lacks some. The DNA gave D and trimming, while V, J and clone size come from that table. This repertoire shows approximately 200,000 clones, 85% found once; its top ten account for around 20%. The V gene's germline CDR1 is MRHNA and CDR2 SNTAGT. This CDR3 has 16 residues. J gave up 4 bases and V 5 bases, and 5 bases lay outside the gene matches.

V and J are TRBV6-4 and TRBJ2-2, with 12 nucleotides matching TRBD2. The sequencing sample was made of PBMCs or T cells enriched from blood (not recorded which). The receptor was isolated from a man aged 35-49 years who had recovered from COVID-19. CDR3 coding DNA: TGTGCCAGCAGTCCTCTAGCGGGAGGGCCCACCGGGGAGCTGTTTTTT. It codes for CASSPLAGGPTGELFF.